Included here is one T cell receptor (beta chain) sequence, with context. The clone's antigen remains unknown. Base-call qualities are not available, and no considerably larger clone is one nucleotide away. The immunoSEQ Assay, a bias-controlled multiplex PCR, was used to amplify TCRbeta CDR3 regions from genomic DNA. Processing in the source paper ran as follows. Within the assay, amplification of reference gene primers was used to estimate how many nucleated cells each sample contained. Sequence reads were collapsed and filtered to measure the absolute abundance of every unique TCRbeta CDR3 rearrangement. For each sample, productive Simpson clonality was calculated as the square root of Simpson's diversity index over productive rearrangements. TCRdb took over this immuneACCESS table, retaining in-frame rearrangements with V and J assigned. Such tables are incomplete; in checked studies, under half of the missing clones stem from an unresolved V gene, and the remainder is unexplained. Clonal size and the V and J genes are those of that table, whereas D and trimming came from the DNA. The sample table lists roughly 150,000 clones, around four fifths of them with a count of one. The ten top clones hold around 7.1% of the sample.

Taken from the germline V gene, the CDR1 and CDR2 loops are SGHTA and FQGNSA. The CDR3 contains 13 residues, cysteine and phenylalanine counted. CDR3 DNA is the only sequence kept; it has 39 bases, read in frame from the first base. V is cut back by 5 bases and J by 3 bases, with 4 bases in the junction unmatched. Participants in the prospective study were aged roughly 18 to 100 years, lived in under 30 United States geographic areas, and enrolled through a virtual design. In the prospective study, participants were assigned to cohorts based on the clinical history participants reported in a screening survey and a study questionnaire. ImmuneRACE Cohort 3 recovered participants were defined by two consecutive negative NP/OP PCR tests, healthcare professional clearance, or symptom resolution. In the prospective study, whole blood, serum and a nasopharyngeal or oropharyngeal swab were collected from each participant by mobile phlebotomists. Additional blood draws and questionnaires over an approximately 2-month period could optionally be provided by prospective study participants. Before DNA extraction, prospective study blood samples were shipped either frozen or at room temperature.

This sample is part of a study of blood T cell repertoires in COVID-19 (dated by TCRdb to about 2020). In terms of the full investigation: Samples covering the acute and convalescent phases of COVID-19 were provided by collaborators in the United States, Italy and Spain. Samples were obtained from the ongoing ImmuneRACE study (first 160 participants) and from 1,000 to 1,500 subjects provided by 6 global collaborators. The prospective study material was composed of cDNA or gDNA derived from T cells, B-cell-depleted T cells, or PBMCs. HLA class I and class II types, where available, came from metadata supplied by the sample provider rather than from assay-based typing. Nearly every sample came with metadata listing a de-identified subject ID, COVID-19 status, age in years and sex. The repertoires were made available in a free public database intended to serve as a resource for research on the immune response to SARS-CoV-2. Deeply sampled blood TCRbeta repertoires from subjects exposed to, actively infected with, or recovered from COVID-19 were included in the dataset. Results the study describes overall, beyond this receptor: Clinical and demographic metadata were provided uncurated, with the amount varying by source and participant.

The TCR originated in a man over 45 who had recovered from COVID-19. The chain uses TRBV7-2 and TRBJ2-7, with 7 junctional bases fitting TRBD1. The sample was PBMCs or T cells enriched from blood (not recorded which). The DNA reads as follows: TGTGCCAGCAGCGCCGGACAGGACTACGAGCAGTACTTC. This codes for CASSAGQDYEQYF.